The 29 T cell receptor beta chains below all came from one sample that was sequenced in a study of CD8 T cells in ankylosing spondylitis. TCRdb reprocessed the 5' RACE reads with MiXCR, giving one entry per CDR3 protein. There are 250,000 to 400,000 distinct CDR3 sequences in the sample; about 9.9% occur only once, and about 10% lies in the top ten. Sample: blood, either unsorted or a sorted T cell fraction (not recorded which). The receptors come from a female donor with ankylosing spondylitis or in good health (not recorded which).

This clonotype was observed a handful of times. This chain joins TRBV7-3 and TRBJ2-7, with TRBD2 matching over 8 bases. V shed 5 bases, J shed 3 bases, and the junction held 9 bases outside the gene matches. The germline gives CDR1 SGHTA, CDR2 FQGTGA. The CDR3 runs 15 residues. CDR3 DNA sequence: TGTGCCAGCAGCCGCGCACCTAGCGGGTACTACGAGCAGTACTTC. It yields the protein CASSRAPSGYYEQYF.

This clonotype was detected ten times or more. The rearrangement links TRBV29-1 to TRBJ1-3; D call uncertain. This CDR3 is built from 11 residues. The germline V and J ends were trimmed by 7 bases and 4 bases, with 8 bases remaining between them. The germline V gene encodes CDR1 SQVTM and CDR2 ANQGSEA. CDR3: CSGAAGNTIYF. CDR3 bases: TGCAGCGGGGCTGCAGGAAACACCATATATTTT. Drawing the rest from reference TRBV29-1 and TRBJ1-3, the complete variable domain is SAVISQKPSRDICQRGTSLTIQCQVDSQVTMMFWYRQQPGQSLTLIATANQGSEATYESGFVIDKFPISRPNLTFSTLTVSNMSPEDSSIYLCSGAAGNTIYFGEGSWLTVV.

This clonotype was detected many times. The V and J genes are TRBV7-9 and TRBJ1-3; D remains unclear. This CDR3 region has 14 residues. Germline lookup yields CDR1 SEHNR and CDR2 FQNEAQ (reference sequence). V lost 10 bases to trimming and J lost 2 bases, with 15 bases between them. The DNA of the CDR3 is TGTGCCACCACTAGACAACCGCCTGGAAACACCATATATTTT. It yields the protein CATTRQPPGNTIYF. Variable domain in full (rest from reference TRBV7-9 and TRBJ1-3): DTGVSQNPRHKITKRGQNVTFRCDPISEHNRLYWYRQTLGQGPEFLTYFQNEAQLEKSRLLSDRFSAERPKGSFSTLEIQRTEQGDSAMYLCATTRQPPGNTIYFGEGSWLTVV.

This clonotype was detected many times. The J gene is TRBJ1-5, the V gene TRBV6-2 or TRBV6-3, with D unresolved. The CDR3 extends over 14 amino acids. Germline V CDR1 and CDR2: MNHEY, SVGEGT. V was clipped by 8 bases and J by 3 bases, with 14 bases between them. In DNA form, the CDR3 reads TGTGCCAGCCGCAGGCGGGGAGTCAATCAGCCCCAGCATTTT. Translated, it gives CASRRRGVNQPQHF.

This clonotype was seen many times. This chain uses TRBV4-1 with TRBJ1-6; 7 bases are shared with TRBD1. J was trimmed by 6 bases and V by 2 bases; bases with no gene match: 10. CDR1 is MGHRA and CDR2 is YSYEKL in the germline V gene. The CDR3 sequence is 17 residues long. The CDR3 here is CASSQNSRQGGNSPLHF. The CDR3 bases are TGCGCCAGCAGCCAAAACAGCCGACAGGGAGGTAATTCACCCCTCCACTTT.

The J gene is TRBJ2-7, the V gene TRBV30; D is perhaps TRBD2 (5 bases). Germline values: CDR1 GTSNPN, CDR2 SVGIG (reference sequence). The CDR3 extends over 15 amino acids. V lost 0 bases, J lost 7 bases, and 19 bases lay in between. CDR3 DNA: TGTGCCTGGAGTGTACAGTTCGGACTCATCGCTGAGCAGTACTTC. It translates to CAWSVQFGLIAEQYF.

The sample holds many counts of this clonotype. The chain couples TRBV20-1 to TRBJ2-1; 10 bases agree with TRBD2. CDR1 and CDR2 (germline): DFQATT, SNEGSKA (reference sequence). This CDR3 region has 16 residues. V trimming: 5 bases; J trimming: 6 bases; junction bases outside the gene matches: 13. The chain's CDR3 is CSARSGRALLINEQFF. In DNA, the CDR3 is TGCAGTGCTCGGAGCGGGAGGGCCCTCCTTATCAATGAGCAGTTCTTC.

This clonotype was seen at least ten times. The chain employs TRBV5-1 and TRBJ1-2; 8 bases align to TRBD1. The CDR3 runs to 15 residues. CDR1 and CDR2 (germline): SGHRS, YFSETQ. Trimming removed 4 bases from V and 5 bases from J; junction bases left unmatched: 10. CDR3: CASSTNPGQVYGYTF. In nucleotides, the CDR3 is TGCGCCAGCAGCACGAATCCGGGACAGGTATATGGCTACACCTTC.

This clonotype was observed many times. The chain couples TRBV5-1 to TRBJ2-3; unclear D gene. The CDR3 contains 13 residues. Trimming removed 10 bases from V and 5 bases from J, with 17 bases in between. Looked up from germline, CDR1 is SGHRS and CDR2 is YFSETQ. CDR3 DNA sequence: TGCGCCCGCGGAGTTCCCTGGGGAGATACGCAGTATTTT. Protein sequence: CARGVPWGDTQYF. The variable domain in full, completed from reference TRBV5-1 and TRBJ2-3, reads KAGVTQTPRYLIKTRGQQVTLSCSPISGHRSVSWYQQTPGQGLQFLFEYFSETQRNKGNFPGRFSGRQFSNSRSEMNVSTLELGDSALYLCARGVPWGDTQYFGPGTRLTVL.

This clonotype showed up many times. V usage is TRBV20-1 and J usage is TRBJ2-1; 7 bases are a match to TRBD2. CDR1 DFQATT and CDR2 SNEGSKA come from the germline V gene (reference sequence). After removal of 5 bases from V and 0 bases from J, the junction contained 4 bases not matched to a gene. This CDR3 contains 14 residues. The CDR3 here is CSALRDYSYNEQFF. Written as DNA, the CDR3 is TGCAGTGCTCTACGGGACTACTCCTACAATGAGCAGTTCTTC.

This clonotype was observed a few times. This chain joins TRBV20-1 and TRBJ1-3; a possible D gene is TRBD1 (5 bases). Per the germline V gene, CDR1 is DFQATT and CDR2 is SNEGSKA (reference sequence). This CDR3 comprises 16 residues. The V end lost 7 bases, the J end lost 1 base, and 20 bases lay between the germline ends. CDR3 bases: TGCAGTGTTCCTATGCCGGGGGGGATTTCTGGAAACACCATATATTTT. Its protein product is CSVPMPGGISGNTIYF.

This clonotype came up a few times. This chain connects TRBV7-8 to TRBJ1-4; 9 positions agree with TRBD1. With 6 bases clipped from V and 8 bases from J, the junction kept 1 base outside the gene matches. The CDR3 is made up of 12 amino acids. Germline V gene data show CDR1 as SGHVS and CDR2 as FQNEAQ. The CDR3 region has the DNA TGTGCCAGCAGGACAGGGGGGGAAAAACTGTTTTTT. It codes for CASRTGGEKLFF.

The V gene is TRBV5-1, the J gene TRBJ2-3; 7 nucleotides align to TRBD2. Germline CDR1 SGHRS, CDR2 YFSETQ. This CDR3 is built from 18 residues. Unmatched junction bases numbered 11, after V lost 0 bases and J lost 1 base. The CDR3 is CASSLAGGFRGGTDTQYF. CDR3 nucleotide sequence: TGCGCCAGCAGCTTGGCCGGGGGATTTCGGGGGGGCACAGATACGCAGTATTTT.

This clonotype appeared many times. V usage is TRBV7-7 and J usage is TRBJ2-1; D ambiguous. CDR3 length: 13 amino acids. V was trimmed by 1 base and J by 5 bases, leaving 6 bases between them. Germline V lookup: CDR1 SSHAT, CDR2 FNYEAQ (reference sequence). CDR3 nucleotides: TGTGCCAGCAGCTTAGATGCTGACAATGAGCAGTTCTTC. Translating gives CASSLDADNEQFF.

This clonotype was recorded at least ten times. V gene TRBV15 combines with J gene TRBJ1-4; D uncertain. With 4 bases removed from V and 4 bases from J, the gap between germline ends came to 4 bases. CDR3 length equals 12 residues. The germline CDR1 and CDR2 sequences are LNHNV and YYDKDF (reference sequence). The CDR3 DNA reads TGTGCCACCAGCACCGATAATGAAAAACTGTTTTTT. Protein sequence: CATSTDNEKLFF.

This clonotype was seen repeatedly, ten times or more. V is TRBV18 and J is TRBJ2-7, with 9 bases matching TRBD1. The germline gives CDR1 KGHSH, CDR2 LQKENI. Germline trimming cut 4 bases from V and 5 bases from J; bases unmatched to any gene: 9. The CDR3 spans 15 residues. CDR3 in DNA: TGTGCCAGCTCACAACCGGGACAGGGTCCACACGAGCAGTACTTC. Protein sequence: CASSQPGQGPHEQYF.

The chain uses TRBV10-2 and TRBJ2-5; D ambiguous. This CDR3 comprises 14 residues. The germline gives CDR1 WSHSY, CDR2 SAAADI. Trimming took 11 bases from V and 2 from J, leaving 18 bases between them. CDR3: CAARKLLRQETQYF. The CDR3 DNA reads TGCGCCGCCCGAAAACTTCTGAGGCAAGAGACCCAGTACTTC.

There are many counts of this clonotype. The CDR3 reads CASSSRTSGRAPYNEQFF. The DNA of the CDR3 is TGTGCCAGCAGCTCCCGGACTAGCGGGAGGGCCCCCTACAATGAGCAGTTCTTC. The chain couples TRBV11-2 to TRBJ2-1; TRBD2 matches at 15 bases. This CDR3 region has 18 residues. Trimming removed 4 bases from V and 2 bases from J; junction bases left unmatched: 6. Per germline, CDR1 SGHAT and CDR2 FQNNGV.

This clonotype occurred many times. This sequence joins TRBV7-9 and TRBJ2-2; D not resolved. The CDR3 loop spans 13 amino acids. V gave up 3 bases and J gave up 5 bases, with 7 bases separating them. Germline CDR1 reads SEHNR; CDR2 reads FQNEAQ (reference sequence). The CDR3 region is CASSFSRTGELFF. The CDR3 DNA follows: TGTGCCAGCAGCTTTTCTAGGACCGGGGAGCTGTTTTTT.

In its sample, this clonotype was seen many times. The chain carries TRBV12-3 or TRBV12-4 and TRBJ2-1; D is undetermined. The CDR3 is made up of 13 amino acids. Trimming took 3 bases from V and 4 from J, leaving 7 bases between them. The CDR3 sequence: CASSLEPYNEQFF. Written as DNA, the CDR3 is TGTGCCAGCAGTTTGGAACCGTACAATGAGCAGTTCTTC.

This clonotype came up many times. This chain connects TRBV7-2 to TRBJ1-5, with no clear D. V was pared by 5 bases and J by 0 bases, with 8 bases between. Germline V gene data show CDR1 as SGHTA and CDR2 as FQGNSA. This CDR3 is 14 amino acids long. As DNA, the CDR3 is TGTGCCAGCAGCCTCGACATTAGCAATCAGCCCCAGCATTTT. Amino acids: CASSLDISNQPQHF.

In this sample, this clonotype turned up many times. The J gene is TRBJ2-1, the V gene TRBV12-3 or TRBV12-4; 8 nucleotides line up with TRBD2. The V and J ends lost 10 bases and 4 bases, in that order; junction bases with no gene match: 6. CDR3 length equals 13 residues. CDR3 DNA sequence: TGTGCCACCGTCCCTAGCGGGTACAATGAGCAGTTCTTC. Its protein is CATVPSGYNEQFF.

This clonotype was recorded at least ten times. The chain employs TRBV5-5 and TRBJ2-1; no clear D gene. This CDR3 is 12 amino acids long. V dropped 0 bases and J dropped 12 bases, with 10 bases sitting between them. CDR1 is SGHKS, CDR2 YYEKEE, per germline (reference sequence). The CDR3 loop is CASSLVPTRQFF. CDR3 nucleotide sequence: TGTGCCAGCAGCTTGGTACCTACGAGGCAGTTCTTC.

V gene TRBV20-1 combines with J gene TRBJ1-2, with D perhaps matching TRBD1 (6 bases). The germline CDR1 and CDR2 sequences are DFQATT and SNEGSKA (reference sequence). The length of the CDR3 is 12 residues. Trimming left V 1 base short and J 6 bases short, with 9 bases between. Written as DNA, the CDR3 is TGCAGTGCTAGAGTTGGGGGCAATGGCTACACCTTC. Its protein is CSARVGGNGYTF.

This clonotype came up many times. The chain joins TRBV20-1 to TRBJ2-3, with 15 bases aligning to TRBD2. The J segment lost 0 bases and the V segment lost 3 bases, leaving 13 bases of the junction unmatched. The CDR3 runs to 20 residues. The germline CDR1 and CDR2 sequences are DFQATT and SNEGSKA (reference sequence). CDR3 protein: CSARGGLAGGPGRSTDTQYF. CDR3 nucleotides: TGCAGTGCTAGGGGCGGACTAGCGGGAGGGCCTGGTCGGAGCACAGATACGCAGTATTTT.

This clonotype was seen only a few times. V is TRBV25-1 and J is TRBJ1-5; 9 positions agree with TRBD1. The trim removed 5 bases at V and 7 bases at J, leaving 6 bases unmatched. CDR3 length equals 14 residues. Germline CDR1 reads MGHDK; CDR2 reads SYGVNS. CDR3 region: CASSWTGANQPQHF. CDR3 bases: TGTGCCAGCAGTTGGACAGGGGCTAACCAGCCCCAGCATTTT.

In regard to this clonotype: One junction end does not reproduce the germline sequence, and a read error may be involved. The chain couples TRBV12-5 to TRBJ1-2; 10 nucleotides align to TRBD1. CDR3 length equals 14 residues. Germline values: CDR1 LGHNT, CDR2 FRNRAP. The CDR3 coding sequence is TGTGTTAGTGGTAGGGGGACAGGGGACTACGGCTACACCTTC. Amino acids: CVSGRGTGDYGYTF.

This clonotype has a single count. A much more abundant neighbour one base away suggests this may be a read error. This CDR3 is CSAARRGGANQPQHF. The CDR3 DNA reads TGCAGTGCTGCCCGCAGGGGAGGGGCGAATCAGCCCCAGCATTTT. The chain links TRBV20-1 to TRBJ1-5; a possible D gene is TRBD1 (6 bases). The germline V gene encodes CDR1 DFQATT and CDR2 SNEGSKA (reference sequence). The CDR3 length is 15 residues. Deletions cut 5 bases from V and 4 bases from J, with 18 bases between.

The table lists this clonotype with a few counts. This chain links TRBV19 with TRBJ1-1; D ambiguous. Per the germline V gene, CDR1 is LNHDA and CDR2 is SQIVND (reference sequence). The germline V and J ends were trimmed by 11 bases and 1 base, with 14 bases remaining between them. The length of the CDR3 is 13 residues. CDR3 region: CASGGLQNTEAFF. The CDR3 bases are TGTGCCTCAGGAGGACTCCAGAACACTGAAGCTTTCTTT.